This entry describes one TCR beta chain. What it binds is unknown. It may be a read error: a sequence one base away is much more abundant. From about 530 ng total RNA, TCR beta cDNA was generated with a primer in the constant region. Nested multiplex PCR, run for three rounds with slightly modified ARM-PCR, yielded TCR beta libraries. Rounds one and two of PCR, each of roughly 10 cycles, were primed with TRBV1-TRBV30 forward primers and a C-beta reverse primer. TCRdb re-called the multiplex PCR reads through MiXCR, storing one row per CDR3 protein. The sample lists under 200,000 distinct CDR3 sequences, 70% to 90% occurring once. This sample was included in a study of tumor-infiltrating lymphocytes in primary liver carcinoma. From unsorted bulk tissue weighing about 20-33 mg, DNA and RNA were co-extracted. Germline-derived CDR1 and CDR2 are SQVTM and ANQGSEA. The CDR3 is 15 residues long. Trimming cost V 4 bases and J 8 bases; bases outside gene matches: 11.

Broader study findings: Only about 7-24% of top clones showed up in all five tumor regions.

The J gene is TRBJ1-2, the V gene TRBV29-1, with 12 bases aligning to TRBD1. The clonotype originates from a man aged 35-49 years with primary liver carcinoma and hepatitis B virus infection. The specimen was tumor tissue from primary liver carcinoma. The CDR3 here is CSVACTGTGGLGYTF. CDR3 bases: TGCAGCGTTGCATGCACCGGGACAGGGGGCTTGGGCTACACCTTC.